This paragraph reports one TCR beta chain. What it binds is unknown. The data stem from a study of T cells in narcolepsy. Here immunoSEQ multiplex PCR was the method, and the copy in TCRdb shows in-frame clones only, minus some. The table records 28,000 or so clones, 75% to 85% of them present only once. General study points: Autoreactive HCRT-specific and TRIB2-specific clonotypes were marked in same-patient CSF-versus-blood CD4+ comparisons.

The origin of this receptor is a human donor with narcolepsy. The sample comprised CD45RA- memory CD4+ T cells from PBMCs.

The CDR3 DNA reads as TGCGCCAGCAGCTTTAGGTCCCCAGGGATCCCTAATGAAAAACTGTTTTTT. It translates to CASSFRSPGIPNEKLFF. The chain uses TRBV5-1 and TRBJ1-4; D possibly corresponds to TRBD1 (5 bases). The ends were cut back, 2 bases at V and 3 bases at J, with 17 bases in the middle. Per germline, CDR1 SGHRS and CDR2 YFSETQ. This CDR3 spans 17 amino acids.